This is a list of T cell receptor beta chains from one sample in a study of T cell repertoires in cytomegalovirus infection. MiXCR, run by TCRdb on the reads, gives a single entry per CDR3 protein. The data show around 900,000 distinct CDR3 sequences, roughly 31% seen once. No antigen has been identified for these receptors. The sequencing used cultured CD8+ T cells from PBMCs, collected from culture after CMV antigen stimulation. Receptor source: a human donor in good health (CMV status not recorded). Some clones in this sample may be carry-over from other donors' samples. The CDR3 runs from the conserved cysteine through the conserved F or W. Each record gives: clone size, J gene, D gene, V gene, CDR3 length, CDR3 DNA, CDR3 protein. A D gene is named only where the DNA matches it firmly. Expanded clones are given a class, and other clones once, few, many or no size at all.

clone size: few; J gene: TRBJ1-5; D gene: -; V gene: TRBV6-2/TRBV6-3; CDR3 length: 14; CDR3 DNA: TGTGCCAGCAGTTACTGGGGAGGGGATCAGCCCCAGCATTTT; CDR3 protein: CASSYWGGDQPQHF
clone size: -; J gene: TRBJ2-7; D gene: -; V gene: TRBV7-9; CDR3 length: 16; CDR3 DNA: TGTGCCAGCAGCTTCGCGACTAGTGGGGCCTCCTACGAGCAGTACTTC; CDR3 protein: CASSFATSGASYEQYF
clone size: few; J gene: TRBJ2-1; D gene: TRBD2; V gene: TRBV24-1; CDR3 length: 16; CDR3 DNA: TGTGCCACCAGTGAGCGGACTAGCGGGGGGCGGCATGAGCAGTTCTTC; CDR3 protein: CATSERTSGGRHEQFF
clone size: many; J gene: TRBJ1-6; D gene: -; V gene: TRBV12-3/TRBV12-4; CDR3 length: 17; CDR3 DNA: TGTGCCAGCAGTTCCTCGGGAGAATCGGGGAGGAATTCACCCCTCCACTTT; CDR3 protein: CASSSSGESGRNSPLHF
clone size: many; J gene: TRBJ1-4; D gene: TRBD1; V gene: TRBV11-3; CDR3 length: 17; CDR3 DNA: TGTGCCACGAAATATCCCGGACAGGGGATTGTCGGTGAAAAACTGTTTTTT; CDR3 protein: CATKYPGQGIVGEKLFF
clone size: few; J gene: TRBJ2-5; D gene: -; V gene: TRBV7-6; CDR3 length: 14; CDR3 DNA: TGTGCCAGCAGCACGGGGGGACATCAAGAGACCCAGTACTTC; CDR3 protein: CASSTGGHQETQYF
clone size: few; J gene: TRBJ2-1; D gene: TRBD2; V gene: TRBV6-5; CDR3 length: 15; CDR3 DNA: TGTGCCAGCAGTTACGGGGTCCGGGGGGACAATGAGCAGTTCTTC; CDR3 protein: CASSYGVRGDNEQFF
clone size: -; J gene: TRBJ1-1; D gene: -; V gene: TRBV5-5; CDR3 length: 13; CDR3 DNA: TGTGCCAGCGACGGACCGGGAGGCACTGAAGCTTTCTTT; CDR3 protein: CASDGPGGTEAFF
clone size: many; J gene: TRBJ1-4; D gene: -; V gene: TRBV12-3/TRBV12-4; CDR3 length: 11; CDR3 DNA: TGTGCCAGCGGCTTACTCGATATACTGTTTTTT; CDR3 protein: CASGLLDILFF
clone size: -; J gene: TRBJ2-1; D gene: -; V gene: TRBV2; CDR3 length: 14; CDR3 DNA: TGTGCCAGCATAGCGGAAAGCTCCTACAATGAGCAGTTCTTC; CDR3 protein: CASIAESSYNEQFF
clone size: few; J gene: TRBJ2-7; D gene: -; V gene: TRBV6-5; CDR3 length: 14; CDR3 DNA: TGTGCCAGCAGTTACGAGGGGGAGGCCTACGAGCAGTACTTC; CDR3 protein: CASSYEGEAYEQYF
clone size: -; J gene: TRBJ2-3; D gene: -; V gene: TRBV6-1; CDR3 length: 15; CDR3 DNA: TGTGCCAGCAGTCTACGGGCGGGGTCAGGGGATACGCAGTATTTT; CDR3 protein: CASSLRAGSGDTQYF
clone size: -; J gene: TRBJ2-4; D gene: -; V gene: TRBV6-1; CDR3 length: 11; CDR3 DNA: TGTGCCAGCAGTCCTCCGGGTATTCAGTACTTC; CDR3 protein: CASSPPGIQYF
clone size: once; J gene: TRBJ1-1; D gene: -; V gene: TRBV4-1; CDR3 length: 14; CDR3 DNA: TGCGCCAGCAGCCAAGTCCAACTGAACACTGAAGCTTTCTTT; CDR3 protein: CASSQVQLNTEAFF
clone size: many; J gene: TRBJ1-2; D gene: -; V gene: TRBV7-2; CDR3 length: 15; CDR3 DNA: TGTGCCAGCAGCCTGAATCACCCAGCTAACTATGGCTACACCTTC; CDR3 protein: CASSLNHPANYGYTF
clone size: -; J gene: TRBJ1-4; D gene: TRBD1; V gene: TRBV3-1; CDR3 length: 17; CDR3 DNA: TGTGCCAGCAGCCAAGATCGGGACAGGGGTCCGAATGAAAAACTGTTTTTT; CDR3 protein: CASSQDRDRGPNEKLFF
clone size: -; J gene: TRBJ2-1; D gene: TRBD1; V gene: TRBV29-1; CDR3 length: 15; CDR3 DNA: TGCAGCGTTGACCGGACAGGGATCCCCTACAATGAGCAGTTCTTC; CDR3 protein: CSVDRTGIPYNEQFF
clone size: -; J gene: TRBJ1-5; D gene: -; V gene: TRBV12-5; CDR3 length: 14; CDR3 DNA: TGTGCTAGTGGTTTGGATAATAGCAATCAGCCCCAGCATTTT; CDR3 protein: CASGLDNSNQPQHF
clone size: many; J gene: TRBJ2-1; D gene: TRBD2; V gene: TRBV6-6; CDR3 length: 16; CDR3 DNA: TGTGCCAGCAGTTACTCGGGAAGCGGGGCGGGAAATGAGCAGTTCTTC; CDR3 protein: CASSYSGSGAGNEQFF
clone size: many; J gene: TRBJ2-2; D gene: -; V gene: TRBV11-2; CDR3 length: 14; CDR3 DNA: TGTGCCAGCAGCTTACGACAGAACACCGGGGAGCTGTTTTTT; CDR3 protein: CASSLRQNTGELFF
clone size: -; J gene: TRBJ1-3; D gene: -; V gene: TRBV12-3/TRBV12-4; CDR3 length: 16; CDR3 DNA: TGTGCCAGCAGTCCCCTACAGGGAAGCTCTGGAAACACCATATATTTT; CDR3 protein: CASSPLQGSSGNTIYF
clone size: many; J gene: TRBJ1-2; D gene: TRBD1; V gene: TRBV4-1; CDR3 length: 14; CDR3 DNA: TGCGCCAGCAGCCAAGAGACAGGGGTCTATGGCTACACCTTC; CDR3 protein: CASSQETGVYGYTF
clone size: many; J gene: TRBJ1-5; D gene: TRBD1; V gene: TRBV20-1; CDR3 length: 14; CDR3 DNA: TGCAGTGCTAATTCAGGGGGGATCGGTCAGCCCCAGCATTTT; CDR3 protein: CSANSGGIGQPQHF
clone size: few; J gene: TRBJ2-3; D gene: -; V gene: TRBV7-8; CDR3 length: 14; CDR3 DNA: TGTGCCAGCAGCTTATTTTTGGGCACAGATACGCAGTATTTT; CDR3 protein: CASSLFLGTDTQYF
clone size: once; J gene: TRBJ1-5; D gene: -; V gene: TRBV5-4; CDR3 length: 14; CDR3 DNA: TGTGCCAGCAGCTTGGATAGGGATAGTCAGCCCCAGCATTTT; CDR3 protein: CASSLDRDSQPQHF
clone size: many; J gene: TRBJ2-3; D gene: TRBD2; V gene: TRBV7-2; CDR3 length: 16; CDR3 DNA: TGTGCCAGCAGCTCCGGGCTCGGGGGGGCCGGAGATACGCAGTATTTT; CDR3 protein: CASSSGLGGAGDTQYF
clone size: -; J gene: TRBJ1-2; D gene: -; V gene: TRBV5-4; CDR3 length: 12; CDR3 DNA: TGTGCCACCATGGGGCAGAGCTATGGCTACACCTTC; CDR3 protein: CATMGQSYGYTF
clone size: -; J gene: TRBJ1-2; D gene: -; V gene: TRBV7-9; CDR3 length: 16; CDR3 DNA: TGTGCCAACAGCCCACGGGGTTTATTACAAGTCCATGGCTACACCTTC; CDR3 protein: CANSPRGLLQVHGYTF
clone size: many; J gene: TRBJ1-1; D gene: -; V gene: TRBV7-6; CDR3 length: 15; CDR3 DNA: TGTGCCAGCAGCCCCCGGGGAGCCGGAAGCACTGAAGCTTTCTTT; CDR3 protein: CASSPRGAGSTEAFF
clone size: many; J gene: TRBJ1-2; D gene: -; V gene: TRBV19; CDR3 length: 15; CDR3 DNA: TGTGCCAGTAGTATCGGACAGCTCCTTCACTATGGCTACACCTTC; CDR3 protein: CASSIGQLLHYGYTF
clone size: -; J gene: TRBJ1-1; D gene: -; V gene: TRBV27; CDR3 length: 14; CDR3 DNA: TGTGCCAGCAGTTGGGGGACTCCCGAGACTGAAGCTTTCTTT; CDR3 protein: CASSWGTPETEAFF
clone size: many; J gene: TRBJ2-2; D gene: -; V gene: TRBV7-6; CDR3 length: 16; CDR3 DNA: TGTGCCAGCAGCTCCCGGGACCCAAGGAGCACCGGGGAGCTGTTTTTT; CDR3 protein: CASSSRDPRSTGELFF
clone size: -; J gene: TRBJ1-1; D gene: -; V gene: TRBV5-6; CDR3 length: 14; CDR3 DNA: TGTGCCAGCAGCTTGGTTTATTTGAACACTGAAGCTTTCTTT; CDR3 protein: CASSLVYLNTEAFF
clone size: few; J gene: TRBJ2-2; D gene: -; V gene: TRBV4-1; CDR3 length: 15; CDR3 DNA: TGCGCCAGCAGCCAAGATCCCCGATACACCGGGGAGCTGTTTTTT; CDR3 protein: CASSQDPRYTGELFF
clone size: -; J gene: TRBJ2-7; D gene: TRBD2; V gene: TRBV14; CDR3 length: 17; CDR3 DNA: TGTGCCAGCAGCCAAGATCCTGTCGTTGCGGGAGACTACGAGCAGTACTTC; CDR3 protein: CASSQDPVVAGDYEQYF
clone size: -; J gene: TRBJ2-2; D gene: -; V gene: TRBV6-1; CDR3 length: 17; CDR3 DNA: TGTGCCAGCACCACATTTACCGGGCGAATCAACACCGGGGAGCTGTTTTTT; CDR3 protein: CASTTFTGRINTGELFF
clone size: many; J gene: TRBJ1-2; D gene: -; V gene: TRBV27; CDR3 length: 14; CDR3 DNA: TGTGCCAGCAGTTTCGGTGGGGAGAACTATGGCTACACCTTC; CDR3 protein: CASSFGGENYGYTF
clone size: few; J gene: TRBJ2-2; D gene: -; V gene: TRBV28; CDR3 length: 15; CDR3 DNA: TGTGCCAGCAGTAATACAAGCGTCGGCACCGGGGAGCTGTTTTTT; CDR3 protein: CASSNTSVGTGELFF
clone size: few; J gene: TRBJ1-1; D gene: TRBD1; V gene: TRBV4-2; CDR3 length: 15; CDR3 DNA: TGTGCCAGCAGCCCATTGACAGGGCCCCACACTGAAGCTTTCTTT; CDR3 protein: CASSPLTGPHTEAFF